The 4 T cell receptor beta chains reported below all come from one sample, sequenced in a study of regulatory T cells in long-lasting Graves disease (dated by TCRdb to the early 2020s). Per the publication, the time point label means: newly diagnosed GD, antithyroid drugs for less than 3 months. For both TCR sequencing and RNA sequencing, RNA was extracted from PBMCs in TRIzol. The protocol used for the library was multiplex PCR. The sequencer was an Illumina HiSeq 4000. iRepertoire HTBI primers and Arm-PCR amplification of CDR3 regions were used to construct TCR beta libraries. TCRdb reprocessed the public reads (quality trimming at Q25 with fastp, clone calling with MiXCR) and kept in-frame beta chains. Identical CDR3 proteins give one entry, which carries the most common genes and DNA. For this sample there are some 460,000 distinct CDR3 sequences; roughly 17% appear just once. 12% of the sample lies in the top ten.

These records were also assigned to another study, of T cells in Graves' hyperthyroidism and ophthalmopathy.

Specimen: peripheral blood mononuclear cells (PBMCs), collected at new diagnosis, from a patient treated with antithyroid drugs. The receptors originated from a man aged 40-50 years with Graves disease. Donor details come from another sample of the same person, matched by shared clones.

The sample holds many counts of this clonotype. CDR3 protein: CSVRQGSDTQYF. The DNA for the CDR3 is TGCAGCGTGAGACAGGGGTCAGATACGCAGTATTTT. The rearrangement joins TRBV29-1 to TRBJ2-3, with 8 bases lining up with TRBD1. CDR1 is SQVTM and CDR2 is ANQGSEA in the germline V gene. The V segment lost 6 bases and the J segment 4 bases; nucleotides outside the gene matches: 3. The CDR3 totals 12 residues.

In this sample, this clonotype turned up a few times. This chain joins TRBV24-1 and TRBJ2-1, with unresolved D. This CDR3 has 12 amino acids. The V end was cut by 5 bases, the J end by 9 bases, with 10 bases between. The germline V gene encodes CDR1 KGHDR and CDR2 SFDVKD. The CDR3 spells CATSAPPGEQFF. CDR3 coding DNA: TGTGCCACCAGTGCCCCCCCCGGTGAGCAGTTCTTC.

This clonotype was observed many times. This chain links TRBV13 with TRBJ2-5, with 9 positions matching TRBD2. Germline V lookup: CDR1 PRHDT, CDR2 FYEKMQ (reference sequence). V was clipped by 3 bases and J by 2 bases; unmatched bases: 4. The CDR3 runs 15 residues. The CDR3 coding sequence is TGTGCCAGCAGCTTGACTAGCGGACTACAAGAGACCCAGTACTTC. Translating gives CASSLTSGLQETQYF.

This clonotype showed up just once. This likely reflects a read error, since a far larger clone is one base away. The V call is TRBV6-1, the J call TRBJ2-3; 9 bases fit TRBD2. The J call may be in error: the DNA end matches TRBJ2-1 better. Germline V lookup: CDR1 MNHNS, CDR2 SASEGT. The CDR3 spans 16 residues. The CDR3 coding sequence is TGTGCCAGCAGTGAAGCGCCTCGAGCGGGAGGCAATGAGCAGTTCTTC. It encodes CASSEAPRAGGNEQFF.